This T cell receptor beta chain comes out of a study of a mutant IDH1 vaccine in newly diagnosed glioma. Indicated time point: week 35, safety follow-up. Doses comprised 300 ug of mutant IDH1 20-mer peptide each, plus topical imiquimod. Sequencing used immunoSEQ multiplex PCR; TCRdb keeps in-frame clones, though not all of them. The sample contains tens of thousands of clones, more than 80% of which appear only once. Trimming stripped 7 bases from V and 6 bases from J, with 7 bases between. The CDR3 has 11 amino acids. Germline V gene lookup returns CDR1 LNHDA and CDR2 SQIVND (reference sequence). A word on this clone: Antigen specificity is unknown.

The rearrangement joins TRBV19 to TRBJ2-4; D is ambiguous. This receptor was obtained from a middle-aged man with glioma. The material sequenced was PBMCs, taken from a glioma patient whose treatment included an IDH1 peptide vaccine. CDR3 loop: CASIGVNIQYF. The CDR3 DNA is TGTGCCAGTATAGGCGTAAACATTCAGTACTTC.